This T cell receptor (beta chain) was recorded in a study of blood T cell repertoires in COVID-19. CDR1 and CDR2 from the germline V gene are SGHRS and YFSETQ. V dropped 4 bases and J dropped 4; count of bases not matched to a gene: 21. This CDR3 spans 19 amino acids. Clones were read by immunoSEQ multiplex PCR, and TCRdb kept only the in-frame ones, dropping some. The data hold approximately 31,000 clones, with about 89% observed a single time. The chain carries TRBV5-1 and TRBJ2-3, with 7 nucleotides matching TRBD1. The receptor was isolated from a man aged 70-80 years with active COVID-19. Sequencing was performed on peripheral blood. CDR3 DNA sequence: TGCGCCAGCAGCCTGATGGGGCTCATGACAGGGAAAATTGCAGATACGCAGTATTTT. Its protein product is CASSLMGLMTGKIADTQYF.